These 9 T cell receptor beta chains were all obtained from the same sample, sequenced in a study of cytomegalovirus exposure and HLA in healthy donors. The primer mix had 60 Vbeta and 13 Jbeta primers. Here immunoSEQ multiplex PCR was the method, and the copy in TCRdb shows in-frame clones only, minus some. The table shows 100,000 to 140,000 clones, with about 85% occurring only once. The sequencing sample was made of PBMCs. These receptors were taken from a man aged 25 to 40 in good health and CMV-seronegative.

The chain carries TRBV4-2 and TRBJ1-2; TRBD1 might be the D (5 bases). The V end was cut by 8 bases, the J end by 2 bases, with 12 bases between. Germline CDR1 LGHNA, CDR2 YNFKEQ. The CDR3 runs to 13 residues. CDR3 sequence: CASGSRQNYGYTF. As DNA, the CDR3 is TGTGCCAGCGGGTCCAGACAGAACTATGGCTACACCTTC.

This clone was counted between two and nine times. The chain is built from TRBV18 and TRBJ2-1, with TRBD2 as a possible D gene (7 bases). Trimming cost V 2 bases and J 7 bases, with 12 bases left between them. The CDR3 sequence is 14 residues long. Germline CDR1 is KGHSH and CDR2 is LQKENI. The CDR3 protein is CASSPTRGANEQFF. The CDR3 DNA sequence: TGTGCCAGCTCACCAACCCGGGGGGCAAATGAGCAGTTCTTC.

The CDR3 DNA follows: TGCAGCGCTCCTGGGGACACCGTCTATGGCTACACCTTC. Translation gives CSAPGDTVYGYTF. The chain recombines TRBV29-1 with TRBJ1-2, with D possibly being TRBD1 (6 bases). The CDR3 has 13 residues. V was cut by 7 bases and J by 4 bases, with 16 bases left in between. Germline CDR1 SQVTM, CDR2 ANQGSEA.

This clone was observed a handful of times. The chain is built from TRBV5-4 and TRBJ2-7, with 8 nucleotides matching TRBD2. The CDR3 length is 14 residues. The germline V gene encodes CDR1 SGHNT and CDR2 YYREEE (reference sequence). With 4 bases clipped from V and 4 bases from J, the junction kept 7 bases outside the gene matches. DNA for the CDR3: TGTGCCAGCAGCAAGGGACTAGGAGAATACGAGCAGTACTTC. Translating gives CASSKGLGEYEQYF.

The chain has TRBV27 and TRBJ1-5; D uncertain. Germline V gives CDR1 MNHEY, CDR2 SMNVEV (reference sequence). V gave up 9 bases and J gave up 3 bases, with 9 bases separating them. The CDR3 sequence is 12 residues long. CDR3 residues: CASSGPNQPQHF. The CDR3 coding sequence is TGTGCCAGTTCAGGTCCCAATCAGCCCCAGCATTTT.

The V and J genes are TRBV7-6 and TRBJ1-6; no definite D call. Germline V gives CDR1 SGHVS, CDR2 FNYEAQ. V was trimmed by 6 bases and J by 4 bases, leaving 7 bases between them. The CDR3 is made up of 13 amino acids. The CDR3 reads CASRQNYNSPLHF. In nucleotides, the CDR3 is TGTGCCAGCAGGCAGAATTATAATTCACCCCTCCACTTT.

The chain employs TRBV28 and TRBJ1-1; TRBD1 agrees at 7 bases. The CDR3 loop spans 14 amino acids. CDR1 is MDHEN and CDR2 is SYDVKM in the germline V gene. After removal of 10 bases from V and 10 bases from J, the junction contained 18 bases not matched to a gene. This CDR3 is CATTVQRGTAGAFF. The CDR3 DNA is TGTGCCACCACAGTACAACGGGGGACAGCCGGAGCTTTCTTT.

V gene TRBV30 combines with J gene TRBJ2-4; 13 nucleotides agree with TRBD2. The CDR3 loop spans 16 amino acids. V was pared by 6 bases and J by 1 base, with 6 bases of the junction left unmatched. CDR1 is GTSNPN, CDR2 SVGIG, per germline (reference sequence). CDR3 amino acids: CACRLAGGLAKNIQYF. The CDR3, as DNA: TGTGCCTGTCGACTAGCGGGGGGTCTGGCCAAAAACATTCAGTACTTC.

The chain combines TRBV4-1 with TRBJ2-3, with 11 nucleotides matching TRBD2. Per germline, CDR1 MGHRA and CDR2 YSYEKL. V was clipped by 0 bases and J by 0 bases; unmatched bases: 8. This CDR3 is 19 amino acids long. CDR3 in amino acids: CASSQDVTSGATSTDTQYF. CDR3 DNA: TGCGCCAGCAGCCAAGATGTGACTAGCGGGGCAACTAGCACAGATACGCAGTATTTT.